The 26 T cell receptor beta chains given below trace back to one sample, sequenced in a study of T cell responses to AZD1222 COVID-19 vaccine. Produced via immunoSEQ multiplex PCR; TCRdb's table is partial and in-frame only. The sample lists approximately 150,000 clones, under 95% occurring once. The input for sequencing was peripheral blood, taken 28 days after the second AZD1222 dose. Receptors originate from an adult who received the AZD1222 COVID-19 vaccine.

The CDR3 bases are TGTGCCAGCAGCTCGGGACCGACCTCTGGAAACACCATATATTTT. Translation gives CASSSGPTSGNTIYF. The gene calls are TRBV5-4 and TRBJ1-3; D may be TRBD1 (5 bases). The germline CDR1 and CDR2 sequences are SGHNT and YYREEE (reference sequence). The CDR3 length is 15 residues. Between the trimmed V and J ends, which lost 3 bases and 0 bases, there was a span of 10 bases.

The genes are TRBV5-1 and TRBJ2-2; D is possibly TRBD1 (6 bases). Germline CDR1 reads SGHRS; CDR2 reads YFSETQ. The V end was cut by 4 bases, the J end by 4 bases, with 17 bases between. The CDR3 covers 16 residues. DNA for the CDR3: TGCGCCAGCAGCATTACATCCGGGACAACCACCGGGGAGCTGTTTTTT. It specifies CASSITSGTTTGELFF.

J is TRBJ2-3 and V is TRBV2; either TRBD1 or TRBD2 may fit D (5 bases each). Germline-derived CDR1 and CDR2 are SNHLY and FYNNEI. V dropped 9 bases and J dropped 4 bases, with 14 bases sitting between them. The length of the CDR3 is 13 residues. The chain's CDR3 is CASARDLADTQYF. CDR3 bases: TGTGCCAGTGCTCGGGACCTGGCAGATACGCAGTATTTT.

For this clone: A read error may produce the germline difference seen at one junction end. The chain recombines TRBV19 with TRBJ2-7; D tentatively reads TRBD1 or TRBD2 (5 bases each). This CDR3 comprises 15 residues. Germline CDR1 LNHDA, CDR2 SQIVND (reference sequence). The CDR3 DNA reads as TGTGCCAGCAGTACTAGTTGGGGGAGAGTCTACGAGCAGTACTTC. Translating gives CASSTSWGRVYEQYF.

V gene TRBV20-1 combines with J gene TRBJ2-7, with D possibly being TRBD2 (6 bases). The CDR3 runs 14 residues. Germline V gives CDR1 DFQATT, CDR2 SNEGSKA (reference sequence). Trimming took off 3 bases at V and 3 bases at J, with 15 bases between the two ends. CDR3 sequence: CSASSGTQGYEQYF. The CDR3 coding sequence is TGCAGTGCTAGTTCCGGGACTCAAGGCTACGAGCAGTACTTC.

The V call is TRBV11-2, the J call TRBJ2-2; TRBD1 agrees at 7 bases. Germline V lookup: CDR1 SGHAT, CDR2 FQNNGV. CDR3 length equals 17 residues. Losses at the gene ends were 1 base for V and 6 bases for J; bases not matched to a gene: 11. The CDR3 DNA is TGTGCCAGCAGCTTAGCGTCAGAGGGGGCTCTAGCCGGGGAGCTGTTTTTT. Protein sequence: CASSLASEGALAGELFF.

The V and J genes are TRBV5-1 and TRBJ2-1; D not resolved. CDR3 length: 16 amino acids. Germline V lookup: CDR1 SGHRS, CDR2 YFSETQ. The V end was cut by 0 bases, the J end by 8 bases, with 18 bases between. CDR3 sequence: CASSLVVPRNRDEQFF. DNA of the CDR3: TGCGCCAGCAGCTTGGTCGTACCCCGGAATAGGGATGAGCAGTTCTTC.

The chain links TRBV6-5 to TRBJ1-2, with 7 bases that match TRBD1. Germline CDR1 and CDR2: MNHEY and SVGAGI. Trimming at V came to 4 bases and at J to 7 bases, leaving 6 bases not matched to a gene. This CDR3 has 13 residues. CDR3 nucleotide sequence: TGTGCCAGCAGTTCAAGACAGGGCGCTGGCTACACCTTC. This encodes CASSSRQGAGYTF.

The chain couples TRBV28 to TRBJ2-7, with D perhaps TRBD2 (6 bases). V dropped 6 bases and J dropped 2 bases, with 14 bases sitting between them. The CDR3 sequence is 14 residues long. CDR1 is MDHEN, CDR2 SYDVKM, per germline. CDR3 region: CASRGGGGAYEQYF. CDR3 coding DNA: TGTGCCAGCAGGGGGGGTGGAGGGGCCTACGAGCAGTACTTC.

CDR3 bases: TGCGCCAGCAGCTTGGTAGGACTAGCGGGTGGGGAGCAGTTCTTC. Translation: CASSLVGLAGGEQFF. This chain links TRBV5-1 with TRBJ2-1, with 11 bases fitting TRBD2. The length of the CDR3 is 15 residues. The germline CDR1 and CDR2 sequences are SGHRS and YFSETQ. Unmatched junction bases numbered 6, after V lost 0 bases and J lost 10 bases.

The genes are TRBV5-6 and TRBJ1-2; perhaps TRBD1 as D (5 bases). The germline gives CDR1 SGHDT, CDR2 YYEEEE. The ends were cut back, 4 bases at V and 3 bases at J, with 19 bases in the middle. The CDR3 is 16 amino acids. CDR3 bases: TGTGCCAGCAGCATTGCCGGTGGCAGGGCGGACTATGGCTACACCTTC. This translates into CASSIAGGRADYGYTF.

A single count supports this clone. This rearrangement joins TRBV5-1 to TRBJ1-1; maybe TRBD1 (5 bases). The CDR3 has 19 amino acids. Germline values: CDR1 SGHRS, CDR2 YFSETQ. Trimming pared 1 base from V and 4 bases from J, leaving 26 bases between. CDR3 sequence: CASSLKPGPKRVEGTEAFF. The CDR3 nucleotides are TGCGCCAGCAGCTTGAAACCGGGACCCAAAAGGGTAGAAGGCACTGAAGCTTTCTTT.

The chain recombines TRBV2 with TRBJ1-1, with TRBD1 as a possible D gene (6 bases). CDR1 and CDR2 (germline): SNHLY, FYNNEI. Between the trimmed V and J ends, which lost 7 bases and 3 bases, there was a span of 9 bases. The CDR3 runs to 12 residues. The CDR3 sequence is CASTGDDTEAFF. DNA for the CDR3: TGTGCCAGCACAGGGGATGACACTGAAGCTTTCTTT.

This clone was seen more than once but under ten times. CDR3 amino acids: CASLSRTGLIEQYF. The CDR3 DNA is TGTGCCAGCCTTTCTAGGACAGGGTTAATCGAGCAGTACTTC. The rearrangement links TRBV2 to TRBJ2-7; 8 nucleotides match TRBD1. CDR3 size: 14 residues. Germline assignment: CDR1 SNHLY and CDR2 FYNNEI. The V segment lost 8 bases and the J segment 6 bases; nucleotides outside the gene matches: 12.

This rearrangement joins TRBV21-1 to TRBJ1-2; the table's D call, TRBD1, was not checked against the DNA. TRBV21-1 is a pseudogene segment. The CDR3 has 15 residues. In DNA, the CDR3 is TGTGCCAGCAGCTCAGGGGTAGTAGCTAACTATGGCTACACCTTC. Protein product: CASSSGVVANYGYTF.

V usage is TRBV19 and J usage is TRBJ1-2; 7 positions match TRBD1. V dropped 7 bases and J dropped 4; count of bases not matched to a gene: 9. Germline V lookup: CDR1 LNHDA, CDR2 SQIVND (reference sequence). This CDR3 spans 14 amino acids. The CDR3 loop is CASKRQGGGYGYTF. For the CDR3, the DNA is TGTGCCAGTAAGAGACAGGGTGGAGGCTATGGCTACACCTTC. The full variable domain, completed using reference TRBV19 and TRBJ1-2, is DGGITQSPKYLFRKEGQNVTLSCEQNLNHDAMYWYRQDPGQGLRLIYYSQIVNDFQKGDIAEGYSVSREKKESFPLTVTSAQKNPTAFYLCASKRQGGGYGYTFGSGTRLTVV.

The CDR3 region is CASSPRPGTVPLVPLHF. Here the CDR3 DNA reads TGTGCCAGCAGTCCCCGTCCGGGGACAGTACCCTTGGTACCCCTCCACTTT. This chain uses TRBV27 with TRBJ1-6, with 7 bases identical to TRBD1. The length of the CDR3 is 17 residues. V lost 5 bases, J lost 12 bases, and 19 bases stayed unmatched. Germline V CDR1 and CDR2: MNHEY, SMNVEV (reference sequence).

The chain couples TRBV6-5 to TRBJ1-2; D is unresolved. From germline, CDR1 is MNHEY and CDR2 SVGAGI. This CDR3 has 12 residues. With 7 bases removed from V and 1 base from J, the gap between germline ends came to 7 bases. In nucleotides, the CDR3 is TGTGCCAGCACGGGTGGTAACTATGGCTACACCTTC. Protein sequence: CASTGGNYGYTF.

The genes are TRBV4-2 and TRBJ1-6; D is undetermined. The germline CDR1 and CDR2 sequences are LGHNA and YNFKEQ. V was pared by 1 base and J by 10 bases, with 17 bases between. The CDR3 sequence is 16 residues long. This CDR3 is CASSQGFIPLESPLHF. The CDR3 region has the DNA TGTGCCAGCAGCCAAGGTTTTATCCCCTTGGAATCACCCCTCCACTTT.

The gene calls are TRBV6-1 and TRBJ1-1; maybe TRBD1 (5 bases). CDR3 size: 16 residues. Germline V gene lookup returns CDR1 MNHNS and CDR2 SASEGT. V was clipped by 3 bases and J by 0 bases, with 14 bases between them. DNA of the CDR3: TGTGCCAGCAGTGACCTTAGGGGTCACATGAACACTGAAGCTTTCTTT. Its translation is CASSDLRGHMNTEAFF.

The V call is TRBV5-1, the J call TRBJ2-7; D is uncertain. Trimming stripped 0 bases from V and 0 bases from J, with 13 bases between. The length of the CDR3 is 16 residues. The germline gives CDR1 SGHRS, CDR2 YFSETQ. CDR3 amino acids: CASSLESPASSYEQYF. The CDR3 DNA is TGCGCCAGCAGCTTGGAGAGTCCCGCCAGCTCCTACGAGCAGTACTTC.

This rearrangement joins TRBV6-5 to TRBJ1-2; the match to TRBD1 covers 8 bases. The germline V gene encodes CDR1 MNHEY and CDR2 SVGAGI. V dropped 5 bases and J dropped 5; count of bases not matched to a gene: 10. The CDR3 is 15 residues long. DNA for the CDR3: TGTGCCAGCAGTCCCGAATGGACAGGGAGGTATGGCTACACCTTC. This sequence encodes CASSPEWTGRYGYTF.

The chain employs TRBV7-9 and TRBJ2-7, with a possible D match to TRBD2 (5 bases). V lost 1 base, J lost 2 bases, and 6 bases lay in between. Per the germline V gene, CDR1 is SEHNR and CDR2 is FQNEAQ (reference sequence). The CDR3 runs to 13 residues. The CDR3 reads CASSLERTYEQYF. CDR3 nucleotide sequence: TGTGCCAGCAGCTTAGAGCGGACCTACGAGCAGTACTTC.

This clone was observed a few times. The DNA of the CDR3 is TGTGCCAGCAGCTTAAACAAGCGGGAGAACACCGGGGAGCTGTTTTTT. Its translation: CASSLNKRENTGELFF. V usage is TRBV7-9 and J usage is TRBJ2-2; 7 nucleotides line up with TRBD2. V trimming: 2 bases; J trimming: 1 base; junction bases outside the gene matches: 4. Germline V gene sequence: CDR1 SEHNR, CDR2 FQNEAQ (reference sequence). The CDR3 is 16 residues long.

The chain couples TRBV19 to TRBJ2-2, with 10 bases matching TRBD2. V shed 7 bases, J shed 7 bases, and the junction held 9 bases outside the gene matches. Germline CDR1 reads LNHDA; CDR2 reads SQIVND (reference sequence). The CDR3 extends over 15 amino acids. The CDR3 region is CASKDSGRSGGELFF. The CDR3 bases are TGTGCCAGTAAGGATAGCGGGAGGTCAGGCGGGGAGCTGTTTTTT.

The chain combines TRBV18 with TRBJ1-1; D gene unclear. There are 16 residues in the CDR3. Germline values: CDR1 KGHSH, CDR2 LQKENI. Trimming left V 0 bases short and J 2 bases short, with 13 bases between. The CDR3, as DNA: TGTGCCAGCTCACCACCCTCGAAAAAGGCCAACACTGAAGCTTTCTTT. Encoded protein: CASSPPSKKANTEAFF.